This TCR beta chain was identified during a study of blood T cell repertoires in COVID-19. Study summary: Donors in the United States, Italy and Spain gave samples during acute or convalescent COVID-19. PBMCs, B-cell-depleted T cells, or T cells were the source of the cDNA or gDNA that made up the material.

Germline loops: CDR1 SGDLS, CDR2 YYNGEE. This CDR3 is built from 15 residues. Between the trimmed V and J ends, which lost 1 base and 0 bases, there was a span of 10 bases. The study recruited people aged roughly 18 to 89 years across 20 to 30 US areas. Two negative PCRs, clearance, or symptom resolution characterized the recovered Cohort 3 donors. The data were produced by immunoSEQ multiplex PCR, yet TCRdb's version contains in-frame clones alone and is incomplete. The table shows approximately 400,000 clones, with roughly 86% occurring only once. The specimen was PBMCs or T cells enriched from blood (not recorded which). This chain joins TRBV9 and TRBJ1-1; no definite D call. The clonotype originates from a young man who had recovered from COVID-19. The chain's CDR3 is CASSVNSILNTEAFF. The CDR3 coding sequence is TGTGCCAGCAGCGTAAATAGCATTCTGAACACTGAAGCTTTCTTT.